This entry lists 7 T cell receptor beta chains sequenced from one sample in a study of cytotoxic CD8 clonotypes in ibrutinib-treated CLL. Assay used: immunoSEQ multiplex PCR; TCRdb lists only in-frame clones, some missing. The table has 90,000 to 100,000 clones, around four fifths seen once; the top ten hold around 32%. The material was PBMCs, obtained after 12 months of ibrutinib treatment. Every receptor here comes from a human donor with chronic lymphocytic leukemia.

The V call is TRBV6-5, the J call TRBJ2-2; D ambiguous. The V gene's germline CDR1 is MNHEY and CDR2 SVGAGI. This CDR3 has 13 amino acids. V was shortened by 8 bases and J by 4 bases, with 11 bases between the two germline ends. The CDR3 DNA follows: TGTGCCAGCCGATCGCGGTTCACCGGGGAGCTGTTTTTT. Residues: CASRSRFTGELFF.

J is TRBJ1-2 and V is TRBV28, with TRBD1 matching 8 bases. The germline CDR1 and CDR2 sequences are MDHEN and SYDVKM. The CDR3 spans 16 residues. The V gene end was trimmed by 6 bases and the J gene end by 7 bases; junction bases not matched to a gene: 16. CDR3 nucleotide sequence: TGTGCCAGCAGCCCATGGGTAGGGCAGGGGGCGGGTGGCTACACCTTC. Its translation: CASSPWVGQGAGGYTF.

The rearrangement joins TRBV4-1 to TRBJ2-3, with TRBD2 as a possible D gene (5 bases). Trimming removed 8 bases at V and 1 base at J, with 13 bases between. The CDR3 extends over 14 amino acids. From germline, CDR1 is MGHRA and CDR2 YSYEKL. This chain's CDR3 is CASAPLERTDTQYF. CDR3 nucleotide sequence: TGCGCCAGCGCCCCACTAGAACGCACAGATACGCAGTATTTT.

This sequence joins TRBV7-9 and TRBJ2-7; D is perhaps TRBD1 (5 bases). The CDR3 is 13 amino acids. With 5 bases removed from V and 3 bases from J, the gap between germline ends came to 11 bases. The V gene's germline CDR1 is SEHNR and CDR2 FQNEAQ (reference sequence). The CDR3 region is CASSPGQVYEQYF. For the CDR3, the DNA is TGTGCCAGCAGCCCAGGACAAGTCTACGAGCAGTACTTC.

CDR3 coding DNA: TGTGCCAGCAGTTCCCTCGGGGATTCCACTAATGAAAAACTGTTTTTT. Amino acid sequence: CASSSLGDSTNEKLFF. The chain links TRBV27 to TRBJ1-4; D uncertain. Deletions cut 4 bases from V and 2 bases from J, with 14 bases between. Germline CDR1 is MNHEY and CDR2 is SMNVEV (reference sequence). CDR3 length equals 16 residues.

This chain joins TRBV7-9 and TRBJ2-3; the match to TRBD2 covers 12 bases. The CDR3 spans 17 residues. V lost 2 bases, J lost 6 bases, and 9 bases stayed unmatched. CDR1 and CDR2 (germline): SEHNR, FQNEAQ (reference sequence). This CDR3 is CASSLPSGGADNDTQYF. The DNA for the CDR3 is TGTGCCAGCAGCTTACCTAGCGGGGGGGCCGACAACGATACGCAGTATTTT.

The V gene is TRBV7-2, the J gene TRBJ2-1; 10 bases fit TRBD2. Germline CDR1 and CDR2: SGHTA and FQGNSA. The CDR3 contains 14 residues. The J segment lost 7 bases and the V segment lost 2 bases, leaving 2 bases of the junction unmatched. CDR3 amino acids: CASSLTSGVNEQFF. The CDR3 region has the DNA TGTGCCAGCAGCTTAACTAGCGGGGTAAATGAGCAGTTCTTC.